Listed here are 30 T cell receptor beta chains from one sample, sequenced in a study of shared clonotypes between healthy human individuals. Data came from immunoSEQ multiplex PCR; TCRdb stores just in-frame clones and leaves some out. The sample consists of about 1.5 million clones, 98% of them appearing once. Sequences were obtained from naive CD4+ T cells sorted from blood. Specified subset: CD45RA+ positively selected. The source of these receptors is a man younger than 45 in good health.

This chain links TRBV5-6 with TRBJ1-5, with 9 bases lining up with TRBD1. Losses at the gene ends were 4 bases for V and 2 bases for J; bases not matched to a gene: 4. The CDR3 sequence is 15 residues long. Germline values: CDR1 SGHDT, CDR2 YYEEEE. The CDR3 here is CASSPGTGRNQPQHF. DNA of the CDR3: TGTGCCAGCAGCCCCGGGACAGGGCGCAATCAGCCCCAGCATTTT.

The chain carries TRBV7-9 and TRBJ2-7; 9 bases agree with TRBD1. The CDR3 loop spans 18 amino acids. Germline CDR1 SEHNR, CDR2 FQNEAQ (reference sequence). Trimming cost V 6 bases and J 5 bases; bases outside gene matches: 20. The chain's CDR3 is CASSFAGQGSPGRDEQYF. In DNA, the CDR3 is TGTGCCAGCAGTTTCGCGGGACAGGGTTCCCCAGGCAGGGACGAGCAGTACTTC. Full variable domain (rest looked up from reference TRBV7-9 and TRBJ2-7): DTGVSQNPRHKITKRGQNVTFRCDPISEHNRLYWYRQTLGQGPEFLTYFQNEAQLEKSRLLSDRFSAERPKGSFSTLEIQRTEQGDSAMYLCASSFAGQGSPGRDEQYFGPGTRLTVT.

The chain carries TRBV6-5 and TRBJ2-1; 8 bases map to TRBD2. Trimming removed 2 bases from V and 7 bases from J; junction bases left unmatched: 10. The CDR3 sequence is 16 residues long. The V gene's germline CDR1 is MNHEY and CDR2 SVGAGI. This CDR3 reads CASSYTPTGGLNEQFF. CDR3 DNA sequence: TGTGCCAGCAGTTACACCCCCACGGGAGGGCTAAATGAGCAGTTCTTC.

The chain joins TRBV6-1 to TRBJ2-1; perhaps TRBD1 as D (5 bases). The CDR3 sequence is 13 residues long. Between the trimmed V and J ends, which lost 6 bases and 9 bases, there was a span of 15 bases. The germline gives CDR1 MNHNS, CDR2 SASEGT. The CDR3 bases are TGTGCCAGCAGCCTTACAGGTTCTGGTGAGCAGTTCTTC. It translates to CASSLTGSGEQFF.

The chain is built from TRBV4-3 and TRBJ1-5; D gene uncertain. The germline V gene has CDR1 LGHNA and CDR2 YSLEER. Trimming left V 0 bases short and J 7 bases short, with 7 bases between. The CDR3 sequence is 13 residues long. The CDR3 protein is CASSQDYGQPQHF. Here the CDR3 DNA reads TGCGCCAGCAGCCAAGATTATGGACAGCCCCAGCATTTT.

CDR3 DNA: TGTGCCAGCAGCTTAGCGTTGGGACTAGCGGGACTCAAAGAGACCCAGTACTTC. This codes for CASSLALGLAGLKETQYF. The chain is built from TRBV7-2 and TRBJ2-5; 13 nucleotides line up with TRBD2. The germline CDR1 and CDR2 sequences are SGHTA and FQGNSA. Trimming at V came to 0 bases and at J to 3 bases, leaving 7 bases not matched to a gene. The CDR3 runs to 18 residues.

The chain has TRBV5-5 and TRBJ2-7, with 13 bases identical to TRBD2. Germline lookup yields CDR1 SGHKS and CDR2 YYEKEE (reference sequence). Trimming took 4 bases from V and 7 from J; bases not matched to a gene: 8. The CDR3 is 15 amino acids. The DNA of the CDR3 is TGTGCCAGCAGCATGCCCGGGACTAGCGGGAAAGAGCAGTACTTC. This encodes CASSMPGTSGKEQYF.

CDR3 loop: CASSSGQGDYNEQFF. CDR3 coding DNA: TGTGCCAGCAGCTCGGGACAGGGAGACTACAATGAGCAGTTCTTC. The chain joins TRBV5-4 to TRBJ2-1, with TRBD1 identical over 9 bases. Germline V CDR1 and CDR2: SGHNT, YYREEE (reference sequence). The junction had 4 bases not matched to a gene; V was cut back by 3 bases and J by 3 bases. The CDR3 is made up of 15 amino acids.

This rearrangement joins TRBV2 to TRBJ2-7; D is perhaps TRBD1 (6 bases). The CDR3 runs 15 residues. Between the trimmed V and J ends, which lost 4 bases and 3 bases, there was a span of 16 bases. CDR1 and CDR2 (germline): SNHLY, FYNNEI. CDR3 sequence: CASSGGRGAFYEQYF. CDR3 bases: TGTGCCAGCAGTGGGGGCAGGGGCGCGTTCTACGAGCAGTACTTC.

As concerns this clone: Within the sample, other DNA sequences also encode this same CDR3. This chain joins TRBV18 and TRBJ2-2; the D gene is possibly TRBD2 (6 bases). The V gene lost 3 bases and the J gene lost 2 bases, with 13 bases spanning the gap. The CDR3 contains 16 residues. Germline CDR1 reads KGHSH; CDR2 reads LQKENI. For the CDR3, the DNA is TGTGCCAGCTCACCCCTTAGCGGAACCAACACCGGGGAGCTGTTTTTT. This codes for CASSPLSGTNTGELFF.

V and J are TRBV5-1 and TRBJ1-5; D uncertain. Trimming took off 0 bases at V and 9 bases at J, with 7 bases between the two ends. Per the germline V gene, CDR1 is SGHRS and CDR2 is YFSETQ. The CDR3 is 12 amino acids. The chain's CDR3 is CASSLEDGPQHF. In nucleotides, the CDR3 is TGCGCCAGCAGCTTGGAGGATGGGCCCCAGCATTTT.

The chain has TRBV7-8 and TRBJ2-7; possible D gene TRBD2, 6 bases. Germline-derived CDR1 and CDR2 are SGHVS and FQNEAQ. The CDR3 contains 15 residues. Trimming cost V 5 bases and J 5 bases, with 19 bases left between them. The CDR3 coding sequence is TGTGCCAGCAGCGCGTCGGGGGTAGACTTCCACGAGCAGTACTTC. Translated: CASSASGVDFHEQYF.

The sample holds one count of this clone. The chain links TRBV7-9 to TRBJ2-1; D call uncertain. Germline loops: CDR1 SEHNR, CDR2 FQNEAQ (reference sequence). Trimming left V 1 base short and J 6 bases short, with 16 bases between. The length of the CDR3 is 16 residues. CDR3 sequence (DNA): TGTGCCAGCAGCTTAGATAGCCTCATAGGCCGCAATGAGCAGTTCTTC. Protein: CASSLDSLIGRNEQFF.

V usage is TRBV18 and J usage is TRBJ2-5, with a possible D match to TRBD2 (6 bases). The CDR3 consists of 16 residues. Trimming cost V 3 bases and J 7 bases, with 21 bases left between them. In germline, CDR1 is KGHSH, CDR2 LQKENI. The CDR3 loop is CASSPARDSASGTQYF. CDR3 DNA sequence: TGTGCCAGCTCACCTGCCCGGGACTCCGCCTCGGGGACCCAGTACTTC. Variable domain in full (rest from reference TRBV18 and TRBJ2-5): NAGVMQNPRHLVRRRGQEARLRCSPMKGHSHVYWYRQLPEEGLKFMVYLQKENIIDESGMPKERFSAEFPKEGPSILRIQQVVRGDSAAYFCASSPARDSASGTQYFGPGTRLLVL.

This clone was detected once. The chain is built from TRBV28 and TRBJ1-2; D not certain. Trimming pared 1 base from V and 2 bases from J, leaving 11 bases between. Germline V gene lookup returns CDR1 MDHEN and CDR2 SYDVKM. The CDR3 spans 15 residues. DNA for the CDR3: TGTGCCAGCAGTTTATTGTTTACAGAAAACTATGGCTACACCTTC. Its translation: CASSLLFTENYGYTF.

CDR3 loop: CASSVAAGRPNEKLFF. In nucleotides, the CDR3 is TGTGCCAGCAGCGTAGCTGCAGGGCGTCCTAATGAAAAACTGTTTTTT. V and J are TRBV9 and TRBJ1-4; TRBD1 is a possible D gene (5 bases). The germline V gene has CDR1 SGDLS and CDR2 YYNGEE. Trimming removed 0 bases at V and 3 bases at J, with 12 bases between. The CDR3 runs 16 residues.

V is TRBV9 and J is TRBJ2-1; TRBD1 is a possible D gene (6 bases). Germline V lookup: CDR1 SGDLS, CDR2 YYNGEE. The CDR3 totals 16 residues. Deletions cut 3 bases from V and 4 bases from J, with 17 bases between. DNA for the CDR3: TGTGCCAGCAGCGCATACTCAGGGGACCTATACAATGAGCAGTTCTTC. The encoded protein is CASSAYSGDLYNEQFF.

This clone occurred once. The CDR3 DNA sequence: TGTGCCAGCAGCGAGACTGCCCCTAGCACAGATACGCAGTATTTT. Protein sequence: CASSETAPSTDTQYF. This sequence joins TRBV9 and TRBJ2-3; no firm D call. This CDR3 is 15 amino acids long. V dropped 3 bases and J dropped 0 bases, with 11 bases sitting between them. Germline CDR1 and CDR2: SGDLS and YYNGEE.

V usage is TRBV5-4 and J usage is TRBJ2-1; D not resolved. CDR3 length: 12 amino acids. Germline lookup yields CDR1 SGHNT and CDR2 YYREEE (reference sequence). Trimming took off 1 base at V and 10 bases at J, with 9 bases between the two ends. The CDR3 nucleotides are TGTGCCAGCAGCTTGTATCTTGGCGAGCAGTTCTTC. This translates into CASSLYLGEQFF. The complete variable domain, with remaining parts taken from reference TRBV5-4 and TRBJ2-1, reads ETGVTQSPTHLIKTRGQQVTLRCSSQSGHNTVSWYQQALGQGPQFIFQYYREEENGRGNFPPRFSGLQFPNYSSELNVNALELDDSALYLCASSLYLGEQFFGPGTRLTVL.

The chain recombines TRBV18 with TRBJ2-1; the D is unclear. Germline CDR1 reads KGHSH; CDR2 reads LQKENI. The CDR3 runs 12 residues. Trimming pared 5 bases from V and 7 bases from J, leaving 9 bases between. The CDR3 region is CASSGPQNEQFF. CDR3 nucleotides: TGTGCCAGCTCAGGGCCTCAAAATGAGCAGTTCTTC. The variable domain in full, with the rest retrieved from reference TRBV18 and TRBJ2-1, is NAGVMQNPRHLVRRRGQEARLRCSPMKGHSHVYWYRQLPEEGLKFMVYLQKENIIDESGMPKERFSAEFPKEGPSILRIQQVVRGDSAAYFCASSGPQNEQFFGPGTRLTVL.

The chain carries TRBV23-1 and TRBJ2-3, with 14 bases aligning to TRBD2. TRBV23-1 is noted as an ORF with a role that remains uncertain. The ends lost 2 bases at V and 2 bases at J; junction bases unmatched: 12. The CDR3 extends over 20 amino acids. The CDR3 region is CASSQPSGLAGVIPTDTQYF. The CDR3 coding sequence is TGCGCCAGCAGTCAACCATCGGGACTAGCGGGAGTGATCCCCACAGATACGCAGTATTTT.

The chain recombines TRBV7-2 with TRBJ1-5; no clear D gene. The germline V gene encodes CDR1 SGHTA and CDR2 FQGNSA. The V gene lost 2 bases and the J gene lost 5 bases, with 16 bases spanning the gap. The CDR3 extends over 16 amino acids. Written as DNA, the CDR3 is TGTGCCAGCAGCTTATCCGGGGTCCAAAACTATCAGCCCCAGCATTTT. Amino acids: CASSLSGVQNYQPQHF. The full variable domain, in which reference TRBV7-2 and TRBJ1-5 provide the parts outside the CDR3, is GAGVSQSPSNKVTEKGKDVELRCDPISGHTALYWYRQSLGQGLEFLIYFQGNSAPDKSGLPSDRFSAERTGGSVSTLTIQRTQQEDSAVYLCASSLSGVQNYQPQHFGDGTRLSIL.

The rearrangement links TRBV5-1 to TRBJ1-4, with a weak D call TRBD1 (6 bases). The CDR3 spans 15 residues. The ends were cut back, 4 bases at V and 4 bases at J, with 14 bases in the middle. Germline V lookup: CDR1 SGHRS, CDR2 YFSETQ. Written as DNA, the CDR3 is TGCGCCAGCAGCCTTTCGGACAGAGTTAATGAAAAACTGTTTTTT. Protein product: CASSLSDRVNEKLFF.

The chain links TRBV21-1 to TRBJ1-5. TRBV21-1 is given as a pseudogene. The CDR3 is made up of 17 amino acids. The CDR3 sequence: CASSITDRDYSNQPQHF. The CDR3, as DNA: TGTGCCAGCAGCATCACCGACAGGGACTATAGCAATCAGCCCCAGCATTTT.

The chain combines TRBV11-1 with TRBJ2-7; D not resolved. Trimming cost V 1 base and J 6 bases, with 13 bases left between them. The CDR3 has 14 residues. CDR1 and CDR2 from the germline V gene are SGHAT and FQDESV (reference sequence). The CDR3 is CASSLDPYTREQYF. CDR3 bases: TGTGCCAGCAGCTTAGATCCATATACTCGCGAGCAGTACTTC.

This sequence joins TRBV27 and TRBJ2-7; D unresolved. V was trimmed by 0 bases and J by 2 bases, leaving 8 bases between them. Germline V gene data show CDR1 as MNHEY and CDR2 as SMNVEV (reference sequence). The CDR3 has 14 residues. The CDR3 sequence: CASSLSFTAYEQYF. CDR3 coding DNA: TGTGCCAGCAGTTTATCTTTCACCGCCTACGAGCAGTACTTC.

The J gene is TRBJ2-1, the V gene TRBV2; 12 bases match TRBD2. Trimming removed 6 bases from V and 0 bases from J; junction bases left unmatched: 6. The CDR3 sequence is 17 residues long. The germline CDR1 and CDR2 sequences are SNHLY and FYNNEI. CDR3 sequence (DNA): TGTGCCAGCAGGGCGACTAGCGGGAGAAGCTCCTACAATGAGCAGTTCTTC. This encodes CASRATSGRSSYNEQFF. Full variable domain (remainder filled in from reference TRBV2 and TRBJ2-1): EPEVTQTPSHQVTQMGQEVILRCVPISNHLYFYWYRQILGQKVEFLVSFYNNEISEKSEIFDDQFSVERPDGSNFTLKIRSTKLEDSAMYFCASRATSGRSSYNEQFFGPGTRLTVL.

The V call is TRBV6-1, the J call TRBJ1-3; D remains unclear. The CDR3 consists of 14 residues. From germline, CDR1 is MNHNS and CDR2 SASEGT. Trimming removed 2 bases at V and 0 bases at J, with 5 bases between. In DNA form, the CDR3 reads TGTGCCAGCAGTGAAAGGGCCTCTGGAAACACCATATATTTT. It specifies CASSERASGNTIYF.

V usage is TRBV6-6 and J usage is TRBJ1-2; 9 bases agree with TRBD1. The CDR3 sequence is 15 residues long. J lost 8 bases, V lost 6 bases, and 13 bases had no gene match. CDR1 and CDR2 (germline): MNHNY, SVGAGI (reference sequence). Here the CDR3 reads CASRTGTGLRPGYTF. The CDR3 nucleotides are TGTGCCAGCAGGACCGGGACAGGGCTCCGTCCAGGCTACACCTTC.

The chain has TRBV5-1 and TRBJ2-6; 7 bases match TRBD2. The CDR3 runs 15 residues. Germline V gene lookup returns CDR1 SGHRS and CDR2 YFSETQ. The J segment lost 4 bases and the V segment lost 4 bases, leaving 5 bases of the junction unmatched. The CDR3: CASSLRDYGANVLTF. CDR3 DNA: TGCGCCAGCAGCCTCCGGGACTACGGGGCCAACGTCCTGACTTTC.